The 19 T cell receptor beta chains in this list originate from one sample, sequenced in a study of blood T cell repertoires in COVID-19. The assay was immunoSEQ multiplex PCR, and TCRdb's table has in-frame clones only and misses some. This table holds about 100,000 clones, roughly 84% found once. Material: peripheral blood. The origin of the receptors is a young man in a cohort sampled during active COVID-19.

V is TRBV11-2 and J is TRBJ1-1, with D hard to call. The CDR3 is made up of 13 amino acids. Germline V lookup: CDR1 SGHAT, CDR2 FQNNGV. Trimming removed 5 bases from V and 4 bases from J, with 11 bases in between. The CDR3 is CASSPPRVTEAFF. CDR3 nucleotide sequence: TGTGCCAGCAGCCCCCCTCGAGTCACTGAAGCTTTCTTT. The full variable domain, completed using reference TRBV11-2 and TRBJ1-1, is EAGVAQSPRYKIIEKRQSVAFWCNPISGHATLYWYQQILGQGPKLLIQFQNNGVVDDSQLPKDRFSAERLKGVDSTLKIQPAKLEDSAVYLCASSPPRVTEAFFGQGTRLTVV.

The chain uses TRBV7-2 and TRBJ1-2, with 9 bases fitting TRBD1. J lost 3 bases, V lost 4 bases, and 6 bases had no gene match. Germline V gives CDR1 SGHTA, CDR2 FQGNSA. The CDR3 runs 15 residues. CDR3 in DNA: TGTGCCAGCAGCTCCCCGACAGGGGGGGACTATGGCTACACCTTC. Its protein product is CASSSPTGGDYGYTF.

The rearrangement uses TRBV7-2 and TRBJ2-5, with TRBD2 identical over 12 bases. CDR1 and CDR2 (germline): SGHTA, FQGNSA. CDR3 size: 16 residues. V shed 1 base, J shed 2 bases, and the junction held 2 bases outside the gene matches. CDR3 sequence (DNA): TGTGCCAGCAGCTTAGGCGGACTAGCGGGGCAAGAGACCCAGTACTTC. This gives the protein CASSLGGLAGQETQYF.

V gene TRBV6-6 combines with J gene TRBJ2-6; 9 bases are shared with TRBD1. From germline, CDR1 is MNHNY and CDR2 SVGAGI (reference sequence). The CDR3 has 15 amino acids. Germline trimming cut 4 bases from V and 5 bases from J; bases unmatched to any gene: 3. CDR3 nucleotide sequence: TGTGCCAGCAGTTCCGACAGGGGGAGGGCCAACGTCCTGACTTTC. Its protein product is CASSSDRGRANVLTF.

This clone was counted a single time. V usage is TRBV6-5 and J usage is TRBJ1-2; 9 nucleotides align to TRBD1. The V segment lost 5 bases and the J segment 8 bases; nucleotides outside the gene matches: 6. Germline CDR1 and CDR2: MNHEY and SVGAGI. This CDR3 region has 13 residues. The CDR3 loop is CASSPQGAGGYTF. The CDR3 DNA sequence: TGTGCCAGCAGTCCACAGGGGGCGGGGGGCTACACCTTC.

V usage is TRBV24-1 and J usage is TRBJ2-1, with D possibly matching TRBD1 (6 bases). CDR1 is KGHDR, CDR2 SFDVKD, per germline. V was clipped by 9 bases and J by 5 bases, with 13 bases between them. The CDR3 contains 13 residues. The CDR3 sequence: CATQSTGDNEQFF. The CDR3 DNA reads as TGTGCCACCCAATCGACAGGAGACAATGAGCAGTTCTTC.

The rearrangement joins TRBV7-2 to TRBJ2-2; TRBD2 agrees at 8 bases. With 0 bases clipped from V and 0 bases from J, the junction kept 6 bases outside the gene matches. The length of the CDR3 is 18 residues. CDR1 is SGHTA, CDR2 FQGNSA, per germline. The CDR3 nucleotides are TGTGCCAGCAGCTTAGCGGGAGCGGGGGCCCCGAACACCGGGGAGCTGTTTTTT. Protein product: CASSLAGAGAPNTGELFF.

V is TRBV5-1 and J is TRBJ2-3, with 12 positions matching TRBD2. The CDR3 is 16 amino acids. Germline loops: CDR1 SGHRS, CDR2 YFSETQ. The V and J ends lost 4 bases and 5 bases, in that order; junction bases with no gene match: 8. The CDR3 loop is CASSLRTSGALDTQYF. CDR3 DNA sequence: TGCGCCAGCAGCCTAAGGACTAGCGGGGCGCTAGATACGCAGTATTTT.

V is TRBV3-1 (or the pseudogene TRBV3-2) and J is TRBJ1-3, with unresolved D. Germline CDR1 reads LGHDT; CDR2 reads YNNKEL (reference sequence). This CDR3 region has 15 residues. The germline V and J ends were trimmed by 0 bases and 4 bases, with 10 bases remaining between them. CDR3 nucleotide sequence: TGTGCCAGCAGCCAAGATTCATGGAGAGGAAACACCATATATTTT. Protein product: CASSQDSWRGNTIYF.

V and J are TRBV29-1 and TRBJ2-7; TRBD2 aligns across 7 bases. CDR3 length equals 11 residues. The junction had 3 bases not matched to a gene; V was cut back by 4 bases and J by 6 bases. Germline CDR1 reads SQVTM; CDR2 reads ANQGSEA. The CDR3 DNA reads TGCAGCGTTGCGGAGCGGGGCGAGCAGTACTTC. Its translation: CSVAERGEQYF.

The V call is TRBV5-8, the J call TRBJ1-1; 9 nucleotides align to TRBD1. The CDR3 covers 14 residues. The V gene's germline CDR1 is SGHTS and CDR2 YDEGEE. Losses at the gene ends were 4 bases for V and 3 bases for J; bases not matched to a gene: 4. The CDR3 DNA reads as TGTGCCAGCAGCCCGGGACAGGGAGACACTGAAGCTTTCTTT. Protein product: CASSPGQGDTEAFF.

The chain couples TRBV28 to TRBJ2-1; TRBD1 agrees at 9 bases. The germline gives CDR1 MDHEN, CDR2 SYDVKM. V gave up 1 base and J gave up 0 bases; unmatched junction bases: 22. CDR3 length: 23 amino acids. CDR3 in DNA: TGTGCCAGCAGTTTATTCGAGTCGGCGGGACAGGGAGGGAGTTTGAGCTCCTACAATGAGCAGTTCTTC. Amino acid sequence: CASSLFESAGQGGSLSSYNEQFF.

This clone is a singleton in its sample. The chain recombines TRBV11-2 with TRBJ1-2; a possible D gene is TRBD1 (6 bases). This CDR3 has 16 amino acids. The germline CDR1 and CDR2 sequences are SGHAT and FQNNGV. V lost 3 bases and J 6 bases, leaving 20 bases between the germline ends. CDR3 residues: CASSFKQGSEDDGYTF. The CDR3, as DNA: TGTGCCAGCAGCTTCAAACAGGGCTCCGAGGACGATGGCTACACCTTC.

This clone was seen a handful of times. The rearrangement joins TRBV5-1 to TRBJ1-2, with 10 bases lining up with TRBD1. Germline CDR1 and CDR2: SGHRS and YFSETQ. This CDR3 contains 16 residues. V trimming: 7 bases; J trimming: 1 base; junction bases outside the gene matches: 10. Written as DNA, the CDR3 is TGCGCCAGCTCGACAGGGGGCGCTCCCAGTAACTATGGCTACACCTTC. It is translated as CASSTGGAPSNYGYTF.

Notes on this clone: Other DNA sequences in the same sample also yield this CDR3. The rearrangement links TRBV2 to TRBJ1-2, with 7 bases matching TRBD1. The CDR3 runs 13 residues. The germline CDR1 and CDR2 sequences are SNHLY and FYNNEI. J gave up 1 base and V 6 bases, and 2 bases lay outside the gene matches. CDR3 sequence reads: CASRGQLNYGYTF. CDR3 bases: TGTGCCAGCAGGGGACAGCTTAACTATGGCTACACCTTC.

The chain employs TRBV2 and TRBJ1-4; D might be TRBD1 (6 bases). This CDR3 is 14 amino acids long. Germline values: CDR1 SNHLY, CDR2 FYNNEI. Trimming stripped 7 bases from V and 8 bases from J, with 17 bases between. The DNA for the CDR3 is TGTGCCAGCAACTCGGGGGGCCGAGGGGAAAAACTGTTTTTT. It is translated as CASNSGGRGEKLFF.

This clone was observed a few times. The chain has TRBV4-2 and TRBJ2-7; 10 bases align to TRBD2. Trimming cost V 2 bases and J 1 base; bases outside gene matches: 8. The CDR3 length is 17 residues. Germline V CDR1 and CDR2: LGHNA, YNFKEQ. CDR3 nucleotides: TGTGCCAGCAGCCAACAGCGGCCTAGCGGGGGATCCTACGAGCAGTACTTC. It codes for CASSQQRPSGGSYEQYF.

This chain joins TRBV6-5 and TRBJ1-4; 7 nucleotides line up with TRBD1. Losses at the gene ends were 6 bases for V and 10 bases for J; bases not matched to a gene: 14. This CDR3 has 15 amino acids. Germline CDR1 MNHEY, CDR2 SVGAGI. The CDR3 DNA reads as TGTGCCAGCAGCTCCAAAACACAGGGGATGGGAAAACTGTTTTTT. Translated, it gives CASSSKTQGMGKLFF.

This clone was picked up one time. V is TRBV19 and J is TRBJ2-5, with TRBD2 matching over 7 bases. The junction had 5 bases not matched to a gene; V was cut back by 2 bases and J by 2 bases. Germline V lookup: CDR1 LNHDA, CDR2 SQIVND (reference sequence). The CDR3 consists of 15 residues. The CDR3 loop reads CASSIREGWQETQYF. The CDR3 nucleotides are TGTGCCAGTAGTATAAGGGAGGGATGGCAAGAGACCCAGTACTTC.